This TCR beta chain appears in the sequencing data of a study of blood T cell repertoires in COVID-19. With 6 bases removed from V and 5 bases from J, the gap between germline ends came to 13 bases. The CDR3 spans 13 residues. From germline, CDR1 is SNHLY and CDR2 FYNNEI. Authors' analysis steps: Reference gene primer amplification gave estimated nucleated cell counts. Data came from immunoSEQ multiplex PCR; TCRdb stores just in-frame clones and leaves some out. The DNA gave D and trimming, while V, J and clone size come from that table. Among about 64,000 clones listed, around nine tenths were seen once.

The sequenced sample consisted of peripheral blood. J is TRBJ1-1 and V is TRBV2; the D is unclear. This TCR was sampled from a man between 65 and 80 years old with acute or convalescent COVID-19. As DNA, the CDR3 is TGTGCCAGCAGAGTAGCCCCGGAGACTGAAGCTTTCTTT. Protein: CASRVAPETEAFF.